A selection of T cell receptor beta chains follows, all from one sample in a study of CD8+ T cells in alopecia areata. Sequenced by immunoSEQ multiplex PCR; TCRdb stores in-frame clones only, minus some. The sample shows more than 200,000 clones, 55% to 70% of them seen only once. This specimen was CD4+ T cells sorted from blood, taken at week 4, from a patient treated with tofacitinib. These receptors were obtained from a human donor with alopecia areata. CDR3s include the opening cysteine and the closing phenylalanine or tryptophan. A D gene is named only where the DNA matches it firmly. The listing skips clone size in some rows; elsewhere it reads once, few, many or a size class.

V: TRBV7-8; D: NA; J: TRBJ2-7; size: NA; DNA: TGTGCCAGCAGCACGTCGGACAGAGCCTACGAGCAGTACTTC; CDR3: CASSTSDRAYEQYF
V: TRBV5-6; D: NA; J: TRBJ1-2; size: few; DNA: TGTGCCAGCAGCTTGTTGGGGGAGAACTATGGCTACACCTTC; CDR3: CASSLLGENYGYTF
V: TRBV11-2; D: TRBD1; J: TRBJ1-1; size: few; DNA: TGTGCCAGCAGCTTAGAGGACAGGAGGTCTGGCGCTTTCTTT; CDR3: CASSLEDRRSGAFF
V: TRBV29-1; D: TRBD1; J: TRBJ1-2; size: NA; DNA: TGCAGCGCACCGAAGGACAGGGAGAACTATGGCTACACCTTC; CDR3: CSAPKDRENYGYTF
V: TRBV7-2; D: TRBD2; J: TRBJ2-3; size: NA; DNA: TGTGCCAGCAGCTATAGGCTAGCGGGGGGAGGGGATACGCAGTATTTT; CDR3: CASSYRLAGGGDTQYF
V: TRBV29-1; D: NA; J: TRBJ1-1; size: NA; DNA: TGCAGCGTTGAGTGGGGCCGGTTAAACACTGAAGCTTTCTTT; CDR3: CSVEWGRLNTEAFF
V: TRBV29-1; D: NA; J: TRBJ2-3; size: few; DNA: TGCAGCGTTACTGGGGGCAAAGATACGCAGTATTTT; CDR3: CSVTGGKDTQYF
V: TRBV7-2; D: TRBD1; J: TRBJ2-7; size: NA; DNA: TGTGCCAGCAGGACAGGGGGCATCTCCTACGAGCAGTACTTC; CDR3: CASRTGGISYEQYF
V: TRBV11-3; D: TRBD1; J: TRBJ1-1; size: NA; DNA: TGTGCCAGCAGCCCCGAGACAGGGGTCACTGAAGCTTTCTTT; CDR3: CASSPETGVTEAFF
V: TRBV19; D: NA; J: TRBJ1-1; size: few; DNA: TGTGCCAGCAGGGTGGGGGTCTCTGAAGCTTTCTTT; CDR3: CASRVGVSEAFF
V: TRBV10-3; D: NA; J: TRBJ2-2; size: NA; DNA: TGTGCCATCAGTGAAATGAATACCGGTGCCACCGGGGAGCTGTTTTTT; CDR3: CAISEMNTGATGELFF
V: TRBV7-9; D: NA; J: TRBJ2-7; size: NA; DNA: TGTGCCAGCAGCTTAGGTGAAAACCCGCGCCAGTACTTC; CDR3: CASSLGENPRQYF
V: TRBV14; D: NA; J: TRBJ2-3; size: NA; DNA: TGTGCCAGCAGCCAAGGGATCAGGGCTAGCACAGATACGCAGTATTTT; CDR3: CASSQGIRASTDTQYF
V: TRBV15; D: NA; J: TRBJ1-1; size: NA; DNA: TGTGCCACCAGCGGTTCCGGGACGGTGAACACTGAAGCTTTCTTT; CDR3: CATSGSGTVNTEAFF
V: TRBV19; D: NA; J: TRBJ1-1; size: NA; DNA: TGTGCCAGTAGTAACAGGGTGAACACTGAAGCTTTCTTT; CDR3: CASSNRVNTEAFF
V: TRBV29-1; D: NA; J: TRBJ2-5; size: NA; DNA: TGCAGCTTACTGAGGGGGGTGAGAGAGACCCAGTACTTC; CDR3: CSLLRGVRETQYF
V: TRBV7-8; D: NA; J: TRBJ1-2; size: NA; DNA: TGTGCCAGCAGCCCCGCCTGGGACACCTACTATGGCTACACCTTC; CDR3: CASSPAWDTYYGYTF
V: TRBV6-1; D: NA; J: TRBJ1-1; size: NA; DNA: TGTGCCAGCAGCGACCTACAGGGAGGAGGGACTGAAGCTTTCTTT; CDR3: CASSDLQGGGTEAFF
V: TRBV7-8; D: TRBD1; J: TRBJ1-5; size: NA; DNA: TGTGCCAGCAGCAGACAGGGGTCGGGCAATCAGCCCCAGCATTTT; CDR3: CASSRQGSGNQPQHF
V: TRBV5-4; D: NA; J: TRBJ2-1; size: NA; DNA: TGTGCCAGCAGCTTGGAGGTACTAGCCGAACCCTACAATGAGCAGTTCTTC; CDR3: CASSLEVLAEPYNEQFF
V: TRBV11-2; D: TRBD1; J: TRBJ2-7; size: few; DNA: TGTGCCAGCAGTGGCGACAGGGGGACCTACGAGCAGTACTTC; CDR3: CASSGDRGTYEQYF
V: TRBV2; D: NA; J: TRBJ2-1; size: NA; DNA: TGTGCCAGTAGCGGTTACAATGAGCAGTTCTTC; CDR3: CASSGYNEQFF
V: TRBV19; D: NA; J: TRBJ1-3; size: NA; DNA: TGTGCCAGTAGTATACAGTTCTTCTCTGGAAACACCATATATTTT; CDR3: CASSIQFFSGNTIYF
V: TRBV6-5; D: NA; J: TRBJ2-5; size: few; DNA: TGTGCCAGTCGAGACCCCTGGGCCCAAGAGACCCAGTACTTC; CDR3: CASRDPWAQETQYF
V: TRBV7-2; D: NA; J: TRBJ1-1; size: NA; DNA: TGTGCCAGCAGCTCGATAGGGGTGGGAGATGAAGCTTTCTTT; CDR3: CASSSIGVGDEAFF
V: TRBV9; D: TRBD2; J: TRBJ2-7; size: NA; DNA: TGTGCCAGCAGCCTCATGTCGGGGGGAAGTCTTTACGAGCAGTACTTC; CDR3: CASSLMSGGSLYEQYF
V: TRBV9; D: TRBD2; J: TRBJ2-5; size: NA; DNA: TGTGCCAGCACCCCCGGGACTAGCGGCGGGGAGACCCAGTACTTC; CDR3: CASTPGTSGGETQYF
V: TRBV11-2; D: TRBD2; J: TRBJ2-1; size: NA; DNA: TGTGCCAGCAGGCTAGCGGGGGGGAATTACAATGAGCAGTTCTTC; CDR3: CASRLAGGNYNEQFF
V: TRBV7-2; D: TRBD2; J: TRBJ2-1; size: NA; DNA: TGTGCCAGCTCGGCTCAGCGGGGGAGAAACAATGAGCAGTTCTTC; CDR3: CASSAQRGRNNEQFF
V: TRBV7-9; D: TRBD1; J: TRBJ1-5; size: NA; DNA: TGTGCCAGCAGCTTAGATGGTGTGGGGACAGGCTACAATCAGCCCCAGCATTTT; CDR3: CASSLDGVGTGYNQPQHF
V: TRBV23-1; D: NA; J: TRBJ1-6; size: NA; DNA: TGCGCCAGCAGTCAACCAGCCCGCGGTTGGCCTAGTGGGATTAGCTCCTATAATTCACCCCTCCACTTT; CDR3: CASSQPARGWPSGISSYNSPLHF
V: TRBV4-1; D: NA; J: TRBJ1-4; size: NA; DNA: TGCGCCAGCAGCCAAGCCCCACCGGCGCTAGAAAAACTGTTTTTT; CDR3: CASSQAPPALEKLFF
V: TRBV5-1; D: NA; J: TRBJ1-2; size: few; DNA: TGCGCCAGCAGCTTGGACGGCCCCTATGGCTACACCTTC; CDR3: CASSLDGPYGYTF
V: TRBV20-1; D: NA; J: TRBJ2-1; size: NA; DNA: TGCAGTGCTGGGGCGAATGAGCAGTTCTTC; CDR3: CSAGANEQFF
V: TRBV7-9; D: NA; J: TRBJ2-5; size: NA; DNA: TGTGCCAGCAGCCCCGGTGGGGGACGAGAGACCCAGTACTTC; CDR3: CASSPGGGRETQYF
V: TRBV5-4; D: TRBD1; J: TRBJ1-4; size: few; DNA: TGTGCCAGCAGCTTGATAGGACAGGGATCTGAAAAACTGTTTTTT; CDR3: CASSLIGQGSEKLFF
V: TRBV18; D: TRBD1; J: TRBJ1-1; size: NA; DNA: TGTGCCAGCTCACCCGGACAGGGCCCTGAAGCTTTCTTT; CDR3: CASSPGQGPEAFF
V: TRBV30; D: TRBD2; J: TRBJ2-1; size: few; DNA: TGTGCCTGGAGCGCTCCGGGACTAGCGGGGGGAAAAAGCTCCTACAATGAGCAGTTCTTC; CDR3: CAWSAPGLAGGKSSYNEQFF
V: TRBV4-1; D: NA; J: TRBJ2-3; size: NA; DNA: TGCGCCAGCAGCCAAGATAGGACGGGGACCAAAGATACGCAGTATTTT; CDR3: CASSQDRTGTKDTQYF
V: TRBV23-1; D: TRBD1; J: TRBJ2-1; size: once; DNA: TGCGCCAGCAGTCACAGGGACAGGTGGCTCTACAATGAGCAGTTCTTC; CDR3: CASSHRDRWLYNEQFF
V: TRBV7-9; D: NA; J: TRBJ2-7; size: NA; DNA: TGTGCCAGCAGCCCATTAAGGGCGGCTGGGTACGAGCAGTACTTC; CDR3: CASSPLRAAGYEQYF
V: TRBV6-6; D: NA; J: TRBJ1-5; size: NA; DNA: TGTGCCAGCAGTTACGGGGGATCGGGCAATCAGCCCCAGCATTTT; CDR3: CASSYGGSGNQPQHF
V: TRBV29-1; D: NA; J: TRBJ1-2; size: NA; DNA: TGCAGCGTTGAAGATTACAGAAACTATGGCTACACCTTC; CDR3: CSVEDYRNYGYTF
V: TRBV15; D: TRBD1; J: TRBJ1-1; size: NA; DNA: TGTGCCACCAGAGTAACAGGGGGCTCCCCTAGCACTGAAGCTTTCTTT; CDR3: CATRVTGGSPSTEAFF
V: TRBV9; D: NA; J: TRBJ2-5; size: NA; DNA: TGTGCCAGCAGCGTAGACCCGATAGAGACCCAGTACTTC; CDR3: CASSVDPIETQYF